The present T cell receptor (beta chain) was sequenced within a study of CD8 T cells in Susac syndrome. Trimming took off 4 bases at V and 7 bases at J, with 13 bases between the two ends. Per the germline V gene, CDR1 is LGHNA and CDR2 is YSLEER. The CDR3 is 14 amino acids. Reverse transcription of about 0.45 to 1 ug RNA was carried out with random hexamers. TCRdb independently ran MiXCR on the immunoSEQ multiplex PCR reads; one entry per CDR3 protein. The table includes some 190,000 distinct CDR3 sequences, about 95% detected once. CD8+ and CD4+ blood T cells underwent TCR beta sequencing. Sequenced sample: CD4+ T cells from PBMCs. The rearrangement uses TRBV4-3 and TRBJ2-2; possible D gene TRBD1, 6 bases. This clonotype was obtained from a human donor in good health. The CDR3 loop is CASSPMRGFGELFF. The CDR3 DNA follows: TGCGCCAGCAGCCCCATGAGGGGGTTCGGGGAGCTGTTTTTT.